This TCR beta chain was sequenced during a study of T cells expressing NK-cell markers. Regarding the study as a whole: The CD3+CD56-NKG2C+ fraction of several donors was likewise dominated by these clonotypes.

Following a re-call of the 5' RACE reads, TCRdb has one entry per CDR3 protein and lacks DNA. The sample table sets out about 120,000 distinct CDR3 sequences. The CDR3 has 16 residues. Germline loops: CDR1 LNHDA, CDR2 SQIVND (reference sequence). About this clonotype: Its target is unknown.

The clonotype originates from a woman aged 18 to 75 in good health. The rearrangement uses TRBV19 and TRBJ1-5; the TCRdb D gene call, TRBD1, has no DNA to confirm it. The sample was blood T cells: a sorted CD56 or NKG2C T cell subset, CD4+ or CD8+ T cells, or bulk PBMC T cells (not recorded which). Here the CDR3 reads CASSIGTGHGNQPQHF.